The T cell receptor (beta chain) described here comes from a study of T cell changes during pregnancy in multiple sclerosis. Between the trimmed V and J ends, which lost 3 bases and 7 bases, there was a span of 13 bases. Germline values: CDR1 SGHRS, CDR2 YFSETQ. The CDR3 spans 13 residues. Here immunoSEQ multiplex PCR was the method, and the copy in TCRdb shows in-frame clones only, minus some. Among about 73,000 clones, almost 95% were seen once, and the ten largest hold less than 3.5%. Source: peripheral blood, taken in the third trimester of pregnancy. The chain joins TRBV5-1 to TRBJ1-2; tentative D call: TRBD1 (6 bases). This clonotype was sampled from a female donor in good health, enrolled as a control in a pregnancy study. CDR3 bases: TGCGCCAGCAGCTCGACAGGAGGAAGTGGCTACACCTTC. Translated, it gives CASSSTGGSGYTF.